A selection of T cell receptor beta chains follows, all from one sample in a study of spatial heterogeneity in lung cancer. MiXCR, applied by TCRdb to the 5' RACE reads, yields one record per CDR3 protein. The sample contains roughly 4,200 distinct CDR3 sequences, 6% to 7% of which appear only once. Here the sequenced sample was lung tumor tissue, taken at surgery. Every receptor here comes from a male donor with early-stage non-small cell lung cancer. The CDR3 runs from the conserved cysteine through the conserved F or W. A D gene is named only where the DNA matches it firmly. Not all rows give a size; the values are once, few, many and, for expanded clones, a class.

D,length,V,size,J,CDR3,DNA
TRBD1,14,TRBV19,many,TRBJ2-2,CASSSTGATGELFF,TGTGCCAGTAGTTCCACAGGGGCCACCGGGGAGCTGTTTTTT
.,15,TRBV5-1,medium-sized,TRBJ1-4,CASSLFPGGDEKLFF,TGCGCCAGCAGCTTGTTCCCCGGGGGGGATGAAAAACTGTTTTTT
.,12,TRBV18,medium-sized,TRBJ2-1,CASSPLPNEQFF,TGTGCCAGCTCACCACTCCCCAATGAGCAGTTCTTC
TRBD2,19,TRBV7-3,many,TRBJ2-3,CASSFRRTSGRPGTDTQYF,TGTGCCAGCAGCTTCAGACGGACTAGCGGGAGGCCGGGAACAGATACGCAGTATTTT
TRBD2,15,TRBV20-1,medium-sized,TRBJ2-1,CSARDPSGGYNEQFF,TGCAGTGCTAGAGATCCTAGCGGGGGGTACAATGAGCAGTTCTTC
.,13,TRBV29-1,many,TRBJ2-5,CSVEVVAGETQYF,TGCAGCGTTGAAGTTGTTGCCGGAGAGACCCAGTACTTC
.,19,TRBV27,few,TRBJ2-6,CASSLLGSNPNSGANVLTF,TGTGCCAGCAGTTTACTAGGGAGCAACCCCAACTCTGGGGCCAACGTCCTGACTTTC
.,13,TRBV5-4,medium-sized,TRBJ2-7,CASSYTGTYEQYF,TGTGCCAGCAGCTACACCGGGACGTACGAGCAGTACTTC
TRBD2,15,TRBV5-1,medium-sized,TRBJ2-1,CASSSLSGGANEQFF,TGCGCCAGCAGCTCCCTGAGCGGGGGGGCGAATGAGCAGTTCTTC
.,12,TRBV18,medium-sized,TRBJ2-3,CASSPALDTQYF,TGTGCCAGCTCTCCGGCCTTGGATACGCAGTATTTT
.,13,TRBV20-1,medium-sized,TRBJ2-5,CSASGRGQETQYF,TGCAGTGCTAGTGGACGGGGGCAAGAGACCCAGTACTTC
TRBD1,16,TRBV3-1,medium-sized,TRBJ2-2,CASSQDRGINTGELFF,TGTGCCAGCAGCCAGGACAGGGGGATAAACACCGGGGAGCTGTTTTTT
.,12,TRBV7-2,many,TRBJ2-7,CASSLGTDEQYF,TGTGCCAGCAGCTTAGGGACTGACGAGCAGTACTTC
TRBD2,16,TRBV11-2,.,TRBJ2-3,CASSSRLAVGTDTQYF,TGTGCCAGCAGCTCCCGACTAGCGGTGGGCACAGATACGCAGTATTTT
TRBD2,12,TRBV20-1,medium-sized,TRBJ2-7,CSASGRRNEQYF,TGCAGTGCTAGCGGGAGGAGGAACGAGCAGTACTTC
TRBD2,16,TRBV20-1,medium-sized,TRBJ2-1,CSAKSLAGGSYNEQFF,TGCAGTGCTAAATCGCTAGCGGGAGGTTCCTACAATGAGCAGTTCTTC
TRBD1,13,TRBV7-2,many,TRBJ2-5,CASGQVIVGTQYF,TGTGCCAGTGGACAGGTGATAGTTGGGACCCAGTACTTC
.,14,TRBV6-2/TRBV6-3,many,TRBJ1-5,CASSYFISNQPQHF,TGTGCCAGCAGTTACTTCATATCGAACCAGCCCCAGCATTTT
TRBD2,15,TRBV20-1,many,TRBJ2-7,CSAPAVAGVYYEQYF,TGCAGTGCACCTGCTGTTGCGGGAGTGTACTACGAGCAGTACTTC
.,12,TRBV18,medium-sized,TRBJ1-1,CASSPQPREAFF,TGTGCCAGCTCACCACAGCCAAGAGAAGCTTTCTTT
.,16,TRBV13,medium-sized,TRBJ2-4,CASSQRGGLAKNIQYF,TGTGCCAGCAGCCAGAGGGGGGGACTAGCCAAAAACATTCAGTACTTC